This T cell receptor (beta chain) was sequenced in a study of T-cell memory formation after mild COVID-19. MiXCR was run by TCRdb on the 5' RACE reads, yielding one entry per CDR3 protein. The sample shows about 260,000 distinct CDR3 sequences, approximately 8% of them seen only once. This receptor was taken from a man aged 18 to 29 who had mild COVID-19 (a few samples of this study predate the infection). Cell type and time point are not known. Sequencing was carried out using PBMCs or a T cell subset sorted from them (not recorded which).

The CDR3 loop is CASSLDGRTGLTGELFF. The CDR3 DNA reads as TGTGCCAGCAGCTTAGATGGTCGTACAGGGTTAACCGGGGAGCTGTTTTTT. This chain connects TRBV11-3 to TRBJ2-2, with TRBD1 as a possible D gene (6 bases). Germline loops: CDR1 SGHNT, CDR2 YENEEA. CDR3 length: 17 amino acids. Trimming removed 0 bases at V and 5 bases at J, with 16 bases between.